Following are 15 T cell receptor beta chains from one sample sequenced in a study of PD-L1 blockade in urothelial cancer. The protocol was immunoSEQ multiplex PCR, while the TCRdb copy is restricted to in-frame clones and leaves out a portion. The data hold around 92,000 clones, with roughly 90% observed a single time. Described time point: pretreatment peripheral blood. The sequencing here drew on PBMCs, taken around atezolizumab (anti-PD-L1) treatment. These receptors were obtained from an elderly woman with urothelial cancer.

The chain carries TRBV15 and TRBJ2-3; D is ambiguous. This CDR3 is 16 amino acids long. Trimming took 4 bases from V and 2 from J, leaving 16 bases between them. Per germline, CDR1 LNHNV and CDR2 YYDKDF (reference sequence). The CDR3 sequence: CATSTRQTSVTDTQYF. CDR3 DNA sequence: TGTGCCACCAGCACTCGACAAACGAGTGTCACAGATACGCAGTATTTT.

The chain carries TRBV15 and TRBJ1-2; 8 bases are a match to TRBD1. CDR1 and CDR2 from the germline V gene are LNHNV and YYDKDF (reference sequence). The CDR3 consists of 14 residues. V lost 3 bases to trimming and J lost 5 bases; unmatched junction nucleotides: 5. The CDR3 is CATSRATGGYGYTF. CDR3 DNA: TGTGCCACCAGCAGGGCTACAGGGGGGTATGGCTACACCTTC.

This chain uses TRBV18 with TRBJ2-5; 10 bases map to TRBD1. The CDR3 consists of 15 residues. From germline, CDR1 is KGHSH and CDR2 LQKENI. V trimming: 6 bases; J trimming: 5 bases; junction bases outside the gene matches: 9. CDR3 sequence: CASSPGTGVKETQYF. CDR3 coding DNA: TGTGCCAGCTCCCCCGGGACAGGGGTGAAGGAGACCCAGTACTTC.

CDR3 loop: CASSLRVGEQYF. The CDR3, as DNA: TGTGCCAGCAGCTTGCGGGTCGGGGAGCAGTACTTC. The gene calls are TRBV5-8 and TRBJ2-7; no clear D. The CDR3 consists of 12 residues. Trimming removed 1 base at V and 7 bases at J, with 9 bases between. The germline CDR1 and CDR2 sequences are SGHTS and YDEGEE.

The count of this clone is one. CDR3 amino acids: CASSKRGGDRGTYEQYF. CDR3 DNA: TGTGCCAGCAGCAAGAGGGGGGGGGACAGGGGTACCTACGAGCAGTACTTC. The V call is TRBV9, the J call TRBJ2-7, with 10 positions matching TRBD1. CDR1 and CDR2 from the germline V gene are SGDLS and YYNGEE. The CDR3 totals 17 residues. With V trimmed by 4 bases and J by 2 bases, 12 bases remained unmatched. Together with reference TRBV9 and TRBJ2-7, the CDR3 gives the full variable domain: DSGVTQTPKHLITATGQRVTLRCSPRSGDLSVYWYQQSLDQGLQFLIQYYNGEERAKGNILERFSAQQFPDLHSELNLSSLELGDSALYFCASSKRGGDRGTYEQYFGPGTRLTVT.

This chain uses TRBV15 with TRBJ2-3, with TRBD2 matching 16 bases. This CDR3 spans 15 amino acids. V dropped 9 bases and J dropped 5; count of bases not matched to a gene: 5. Germline V gene data show CDR1 as LNHNV and CDR2 as YYDKDF (reference sequence). CDR3 protein: CATTGLAGGVDTQYF. As DNA, the CDR3 is TGTGCCACTACGGGACTAGCGGGAGGGGTAGATACGCAGTATTTT.

This chain connects TRBV7-9 to TRBJ1-5; D might be TRBD1 (5 bases). The V end lost 5 bases, the J end lost 0 bases, and 17 bases lay between the germline ends. This CDR3 has 17 amino acids. Looked up from germline, CDR1 is SEHNR and CDR2 is FQNEAQ (reference sequence). CDR3 sequence reads: CASSRQSAAFSNQPQHF. DNA for the CDR3: TGTGCCAGCAGCCGACAGAGCGCTGCGTTTAGCAATCAGCCCCAGCATTTT.

The chain joins TRBV9 to TRBJ2-2; 11 bases line up with TRBD2. V was pared by 4 bases and J by 3 bases, with 14 bases of the junction left unmatched. The CDR3 loop spans 19 amino acids. Germline V gene data show CDR1 as SGDLS and CDR2 as YYNGEE. In DNA, the CDR3 is TGTGCCAGCAGCCGTGGTGGTAGCGGGAGGGCCGGGGACACCGGGGAGCTGTTTTTT. Its translation is CASSRGGSGRAGDTGELFF. Variable domain in full (rest from reference TRBV9 and TRBJ2-2): DSGVTQTPKHLITATGQRVTLRCSPRSGDLSVYWYQQSLDQGLQFLIQYYNGEERAKGNILERFSAQQFPDLHSELNLSSLELGDSALYFCASSRGGSGRAGDTGELFFGEGSRLTVL.

The V gene is TRBV10-2, the J gene TRBJ1-3; 7 nucleotides match TRBD1. The CDR3 covers 16 residues. Trimming removed 6 bases from V and 1 base from J; junction bases left unmatched: 9. CDR1 WSHSY and CDR2 SAAADI come from the germline V gene. In DNA, the CDR3 is TGCGCCAGCAGGACCCGGGACAGTTTTTCTGGAAACACCATATATTTT. Residues: CASRTRDSFSGNTIYF.

The gene calls are TRBV15 and TRBJ1-2; 8 bases line up with TRBD1. Trimming removed 5 bases from V and 8 bases from J; junction bases left unmatched: 4. The CDR3 contains 12 residues. The germline CDR1 and CDR2 sequences are LNHNV and YYDKDF (reference sequence). DNA of the CDR3: TGTGCCACCAGCCTTGACAGGGGCGGCTACACCTTC. Translated: CATSLDRGGYTF.

V and J are TRBV30 and TRBJ2-1; a weak D match, TRBD2 (6 bases). The CDR3 sequence is 15 residues long. The V end was cut by 0 bases, the J end by 3 bases, with 12 bases between. The germline gives CDR1 GTSNPN, CDR2 SVGIG (reference sequence). The CDR3 DNA is TGTGCCTGGAGTGTAGGGTCGGGAGTCTACAATGAGCAGTTCTTC. It codes for CAWSVGSGVYNEQFF. The full variable domain, completed using reference TRBV30 and TRBJ2-1, is SQTIHQWPATLVQPVGSPLSLECTVEGTSNPNLYWYRQAAGRGLQLLFYSVGIGQISSEVPQNLSASRPQDRQFILSSKKLLLSDSGFYLCAWSVGSGVYNEQFFGPGTRLTVL.

The rearrangement links TRBV7-2 to TRBJ1-5; D unclear. Germline loops: CDR1 SGHTA, CDR2 FQGNSA. This CDR3 is 14 amino acids long. V was clipped by 5 bases and J by 2 bases, with 10 bases between them. The DNA for the CDR3 is TGTGCCAGCAGCCCGGCGGTCGGCAATCAGCCCCAGCATTTT. Amino acid sequence: CASSPAVGNQPQHF.

The CDR3 sequence: CASSIRLAGGADTQYF. The CDR3 DNA is TGTGCCAGCAGCATCAGACTAGCGGGAGGCGCAGATACGCAGTATTTT. J is TRBJ2-3 and V is TRBV5-4, with 13 bases identical to TRBD2. This CDR3 spans 16 amino acids. The germline gives CDR1 SGHNT, CDR2 YYREEE (reference sequence). V lost 4 bases to trimming and J lost 4 bases; unmatched junction nucleotides: 6.

J is TRBJ2-3 and V is TRBV7-3; 8 bases map to TRBD2. Trimming at V came to 5 bases and at J to 2 bases, leaving 6 bases not matched to a gene. Germline lookup yields CDR1 SGHTA and CDR2 FQGTGA. This CDR3 has 15 residues. CDR3 coding DNA: TGTGCCAGCAGCCCCCACGGGGGGGTCACAGATACGCAGTATTTT. Its translation is CASSPHGGVTDTQYF.

The chain is built from TRBV18 and TRBJ1-4; D unresolved. The germline V gene has CDR1 KGHSH and CDR2 LQKENI. V was clipped by 2 bases and J by 3 bases, with 10 bases between them. The CDR3 consists of 15 residues. CDR3 region: CASSPTSLANEKLFF. CDR3 nucleotides: TGTGCCAGCTCACCAACAAGTTTGGCTAATGAAAAACTGTTTTTT.